This T cell receptor beta chain was retrieved from a study of identical twins. TCRdb re-derived calls from the 5' RACE reads in MiXCR, one entry per CDR3 protein. The table includes 260,000 or so distinct CDR3 sequences, approximately 7.9% detected once. The CDR3 consists of 19 residues. V lost 5 bases and J lost 0; bases outside the gene matches: 10. Germline V gene sequence: CDR1 SGHAT, CDR2 FQNNGV. A further study also used this sample, focusing on yellow fever vaccine responses in identical twins. As that report states: On the reported evidence, twins' vaccine T cell responses seemed partly convergent and partly personalized.

Sequenced: CD8+ T cells sorted from blood. The clonotype originates from a woman between 18 and 30 years old in good health. The chain recombines TRBV11-2 with TRBJ2-2; TRBD2 matches 12 bases. CDR3 bases: TGTGCCAGCAGCCCATCGACTAGCGGGAGTTCCCCGAACACCGGGGAGCTGTTTTTT. This gives the protein CASSPSTSGSSPNTGELFF.